This T cell receptor beta chain appears in the sequencing data of a study of blood T cell repertoires in COVID-19. Looking at the study overall: Samples taken during acute and convalescent COVID-19 were collected in the United States, Italy and Spain. From T cells, B-cell-depleted T cells, or PBMCs came the material, which was cDNA or gDNA.

Methods used by the authors: Amplifying reference gene primers gave estimates of nucleated cell counts. Generated by immunoSEQ multiplex PCR, the TCRdb table keeps only in-frame clones and is missing some. V, J and clone size were drawn from that table, and D and trimming were deduced from the DNA. The data contain about 55,000 clones, roughly 90% of them singletons. Between the trimmed V and J ends, which lost 3 bases and 3 bases, there was a span of 18 bases. Germline V lookup: CDR1 LNHDA, CDR2 SQIVND (reference sequence). This CDR3 has 16 amino acids. This sequence joins TRBV19 and TRBJ2-7, with D possibly being TRBD2 (5 bases). This sequence was found in a man in his 60s with active COVID-19. Sequenced: peripheral blood. The CDR3 region has the DNA TGTGCCAGTAGTATCCTCGGGATTCCCGGGATCTACGAGCAGTACTTC. Its translation: CASSILGIPGIYEQYF.